Shown below are 3 T cell receptor beta chains from a single sample sequenced in a study of Ad26.COV2.S vaccination and SARS-CoV-2 variants listed by TCRdb under 2021. The intended sense of this specimen's treatment or condition label: 15 to 20 received Ad26.COV2.S at low or high dose, single or two shots; about 5 received placebo; per-sample allocation not given. Repertoires of vaccine and placebo recipients were sequenced from samples taken on day 63 after the first injection. The protocol used for the library was the immunoSEQ multiplex PCR assay. TCRdb carries this immuneACCESS record with in-frame sequences only. Its versions omit some clonotypes, under half of them owing to an unresolved V gene in the studies checked, with the rest unexplained. This sample comprises more than 300,000 clones, 85% to 90% of them detected only once. 1.9% of the sample belongs to the ten largest clones. The sample was peripheral blood, taken in a trial of Ad26.COV2.S vaccine versus placebo. The receptors here all came from a person aged 18-60 years who received the Ad26.COV2.S COVID-19 vaccine or a placebo.

The chain links TRBV29-1 to TRBJ1-2; D is possibly TRBD1 (6 bases). The length of the CDR3 is 13 residues. Germline V gene data show CDR1 as SQVTM and CDR2 as ANQGSEA. With 5 bases removed from V and 0 bases from J, the gap between germline ends came to 10 bases. DNA for the CDR3: TGCAGCGTTATACAGGGAACTAACTATGGCTACACCTTC. As protein: CSVIQGTNYGYTF.

The genes are TRBV5-1 and TRBJ2-3; 7 bases align to TRBD2. This CDR3 comprises 14 residues. Trimming cost V 5 bases and J 2 bases; bases outside gene matches: 5. The germline V gene has CDR1 SGHRS and CDR2 YFSETQ. DNA of the CDR3: TGCGCCAGCAGGCTGACTAGCTTCACAGATACGCAGTATTTT. Amino acids: CASRLTSFTDTQYF. Using reference TRBV5-1 and TRBJ2-3 for the parts outside the CDR3, the full variable domain is KAGVTQTPRYLIKTRGQQVTLSCSPISGHRSVSWYQQTPGQGLQFLFEYFSETQRNKGNFPGRFSGRQFSNSRSEMNVSTLELGDSALYLCASRLTSFTDTQYFGPGTRLTVL.

The CDR3 protein is CASSITASTDTQYF. CDR3 bases: TGTGCCAGTAGTATCACAGCGAGCACAGATACGCAGTATTTT. This chain uses TRBV19 with TRBJ2-3, with no clear D. Germline V lookup: CDR1 LNHDA, CDR2 SQIVND (reference sequence). This CDR3 has 14 amino acids. Trimming took off 3 bases at V and 0 bases at J, with 7 bases between the two ends. The whole variable domain, filled in from reference TRBV19 and TRBJ2-3, reads DGGITQSPKYLFRKEGQNVTLSCEQNLNHDAMYWYRQDPGQGLRLIYYSQIVNDFQKGDIAEGYSVSREKKESFPLTVTSAQKNPTAFYLCASSITASTDTQYFGPGTRLTVL.